This T cell receptor (beta chain) was observed in a study of tissue T cells after allogeneic stem cell transplantation. Turning to this clone: Gene names follow the mouse nomenclature. Coverage ceases 1 residue before the CDR3 finishes, and the germline J gene fills in the end.

Germline lookup yields CDR1 KGHPV and CDR2 FQNQEV (reference sequence). The CDR3 runs to 14 residues. Trimming shortened V by 1 base and J by 4 bases, and 10 bases separated the two germline ends. Repertoires were generated with immunoSEQ multiplex PCR, while TCRdb's copy carries only in-frame clones and drops some. Found here are 7,500 to 8,000 clones, around 33% of them singletons; the top ten hold more than 6%. Time point in this sample: mouse harvest day 14 after allogeneic transplant. Each mouse received 10^7 T-cell-depleted marrow cells plus 10^6 splenic CD5+ T cells by tail vein. Input material: skin. The chain links TRBV26 to TRBJ1-2, with a weak D call TRBD1 (6 bases). The TCR was taken from a female BALB/c mouse given C57BL/6 T cells with graft-versus-host disease after an allogeneic hematopoietic cell transplant. CDR3 protein: CASSLWGQGSDYTF. The DNA read from the CDR3 is TGTGCCAGCAGTCTGTGGGGGCAGGGCTCCGACTACACC.